The 23 T cell receptor beta chains presented below share a single source sample, sequenced in a study of tumor-infiltrating lymphocytes in primary liver carcinoma. Blood RNA was derived from unsorted whole blood, and germline DNA was extracted too. TCR beta cDNA was reverse-transcribed from roughly 0.45 ug of total RNA. The reaction used a constant-region primer and ProtoScript II reverse transcriptase. Generation of the TCR beta libraries relied on three nested multiplex PCR rounds using slightly modified ARM-PCR. It was with TRBV1-TRBV30 forward primers and a C-beta reverse primer that the first two PCR rounds were run, at roughly 11 cycles each. TCRdb called the multiplex PCR reads again in MiXCR, with one record for every CDR3 protein. The table has about 200,000 distinct CDR3 sequences, 65% seen once. The sequencing sample was made of peripheral blood. All receptors come from an older woman with primary liver carcinoma and hepatitis B virus infection.

About this clonotype: It may be a read error: a sequence one base away is much more abundant. This chain links TRBV5-1 with TRBJ2-7; 8 nucleotides agree with TRBD1. V lost 4 bases and J lost 0; bases outside the gene matches: 12. The V gene's germline CDR1 is SGHRS and CDR2 YFSETQ. There are 17 residues in the CDR3. The CDR3 coding sequence is TGCGCCAGCAGCCCCCCGGGCAGGGGGCAGTTCTCCTACGAGCAGTACTTC. It is translated as CASSPPGRGQFSYEQYF.

This clonotype occurred many times. This chain links TRBV12-3 or TRBV12-4 with TRBJ1-2; the match to TRBD1 covers 8 bases. The J segment lost 1 base and the V segment lost 6 bases, leaving 4 bases of the junction unmatched. This CDR3 region has 14 residues. The CDR3 region is CASRRDRSNYGYTF. The CDR3 DNA reads as TGTGCCAGCAGGAGGGACAGGAGTAACTATGGCTACACCTTC.

There are a few counts of this clonotype. The V gene is TRBV6-1, the J gene TRBJ2-5; 8 nucleotides agree with TRBD1. Germline values: CDR1 MNHNS, CDR2 SASEGT. V was pared by 6 bases and J by 1 base, with 1 base of the junction left unmatched. The length of the CDR3 is 13 residues. This CDR3 reads CASRDRVQETQYF. CDR3 DNA: TGTGCCAGCAGGGACAGGGTCCAAGAGACCCAGTACTTC.

CDR3 region: CASSALAVYRETQYF. CDR3 coding DNA: TGTGCCAGCAGTGCACTAGCGGTGTACCGAGAGACCCAGTACTTC. V gene TRBV28 combines with J gene TRBJ2-5; TRBD2 matches at 8 bases. The CDR3 runs 15 residues. CDR1 and CDR2 from the germline V gene are MDHEN and SYDVKM. J lost 4 bases, V lost 5 bases, and 9 bases had no gene match. The entire variable domain, with the rest obtained from reference TRBV28 and TRBJ2-5, is as follows: DVKVTQSSRYLVKRTGEKVFLECVQDMDHENMFWYRQDPGLGLRLIYFSYDVKMKEKGDIPEGYSVSREKKERFSLILESASTNQTSMYLCASSALAVYRETQYFGPGTRLLVL.

The rearrangement joins TRBV6-5 to TRBJ2-1, with D perhaps given as TRBD1 or TRBD2 (5 bases each). The CDR3 length is 16 residues. Deletions cut 3 bases from V and 12 bases from J, with 24 bases between. CDR1 and CDR2 from the germline V gene are MNHEY and SVGAGI. The CDR3 protein is CASSYLRDQSGHGQFF. As DNA, the CDR3 is TGTGCCAGCAGTTATCTCCGGGACCAAAGTGGCCATGGGCAGTTCTTC.

This chain links TRBV7-9 with TRBJ1-6; D gene uncertain. Germline values: CDR1 SEHNR, CDR2 FQNEAQ (reference sequence). There are 17 residues in the CDR3. The V and J ends lost 5 bases and 3 bases respectively, with 17 bases between them. The CDR3 DNA follows: TGTGCCAGCAGCACCACGGCCGTAGGACGCTATAATTCACCCCTCCACTTT. It encodes CASSTTAVGRYNSPLHF.

The chain has TRBV28 and TRBJ1-2; unclear D gene. Germline values: CDR1 MDHEN, CDR2 SYDVKM. Trimming took 6 bases from V and 8 from J, leaving 16 bases between them. The CDR3 length is 13 residues. CDR3 DNA: TGTGCCAGCAGCACCCAGACCACGCGGGGCTACACCTTC. This gives the protein CASSTQTTRGYTF.

Details on this clonotype: Without the conserved terminal phenylalanine or tryptophan, this CDR3 likely stems from a read error. The limits of the CDR3 on the DNA are not certain, so only TCRdb's listed CDR3 is given. The CDR3 loop is CASSQGGQGIGFTI. The chain links TRBV11-2 to TRBJ1-2; the table gives TRBD1 as D, unverified against the DNA. Germline lookup yields CDR1 SGHAT and CDR2 FQNNGV. The CDR3 length equals 14 residues, ends included.

This clonotype was observed a handful of times. The chain uses TRBV5-1 and TRBJ2-7; TRBD1 matches 8 bases. CDR3 size: 17 residues. V lost 0 bases, J lost 2 bases, and 10 bases stayed unmatched. From germline, CDR1 is SGHRS and CDR2 YFSETQ. CDR3 DNA: TGCGCCAGCAGCTTGGCAGGGGGCGCGGCTGTGGCCTACGAGCAGTACTTC. Protein sequence: CASSLAGGAAVAYEQYF.

As for this clonotype: A clone one base away is much larger, so this may be a read error. This chain links TRBV29-1 with TRBJ2-3; no clear D. The CDR3 is made up of 13 amino acids. Germline loops: CDR1 SQVTM, CDR2 ANQGSEA. V gave up 5 bases and J gave up 5 bases, with 14 bases separating them. The CDR3 nucleotides read TGCAGCGTTCCCCTTATTATGGTAGATACGCAGTATTTT. As protein: CSVPLIMVDTQYF.

This clonotype was counted only a few times. The chain uses TRBV5-5 and TRBJ2-5; D is ambiguous. Germline V gene data show CDR1 as SGHKS and CDR2 as YYEKEE (reference sequence). V was pared by 9 bases and J by 2 bases, with 23 bases between. The CDR3 contains 16 residues. CDR3 protein: CATGGTPALRQETQYF. The CDR3 nucleotides are TGTGCCACTGGTGGCACCCCTGCCCTTAGGCAAGAGACCCAGTACTTC.

As concerns this clonotype: A read error is possible here, since a much larger clone lies one base away. The chain is built from TRBV6-5 and TRBJ1-1; D is unresolved. Trimming stripped 7 bases from V and 6 bases from J, with 27 bases between. Germline V lookup: CDR1 MNHEY, CDR2 SVGAGI. CDR3 length: 17 amino acids. As DNA, the CDR3 is TGTGCCAGCAATCCTTTCCCCATACTCCGACACAACGCTGAAGCTTTCTTT. It encodes CASNPFPILRHNAEAFF.

About this clonotype: A much larger clone is a single base away; this may be a read error. The conserved phenylalanine or tryptophan normally closing the CDR3 is absent here, so this likely arose from a read error. The rearrangement joins TRBV5-1 to TRBJ1-1, with D possibly TRBD1 on 6 matching bases. Trimming shortened V by 7 bases and J by 1 base, and 8 bases separated the two germline ends. The CDR3 spans 12 residues. The germline V gene has CDR1 SGHRS and CDR2 YFSETQ. DNA of the CDR3: TGCGCCAGCGGGGACACGAACACTGAAGCTTTCATT. Its protein product is CASGDTNTEAFI.

This clonotype was counted many times. The rearrangement joins TRBV7-9 to TRBJ2-5; 9 bases map to TRBD2. This CDR3 region has 13 residues. CDR1 and CDR2 (germline): SEHNR, FQNEAQ (reference sequence). Losses at the gene ends were 5 bases for V and 5 bases for J; bases not matched to a gene: 3. CDR3 in DNA: TGTGCCAGCAGCCAAAGCGGGAGGGAGACCCAGTACTTC. Protein sequence: CASSQSGRETQYF.

To note about this clonotype: A read error may produce the germline difference seen at one junction end. The chain uses TRBV6-1 and TRBJ2-6, with 8 bases fitting TRBD1. The CDR3 extends over 19 amino acids. Germline lookup yields CDR1 MNHNS and CDR2 SASEGT. The CDR3 sequence: CASNENLVRGRSGANVLTF. The CDR3 DNA sequence: TGTGCCAGCAATGAAAATCTCGTCAGGGGGCGATCTGGGGCAAACGTCCTGACTTTC.

Turning to this clonotype: A much more abundant neighbour one base away suggests this may be a read error. This chain connects TRBV28 to TRBJ2-5, with 7 bases matching TRBD1. With V trimmed by 2 bases and J by 3 bases, 9 bases remained unmatched. This CDR3 has 16 residues. Germline V lookup: CDR1 MDHEN, CDR2 SYDVKM. CDR3 protein: CASSLISTGSKETQYF. The CDR3 coding sequence is TGTGCCAGCAGTTTAATATCGACAGGGAGTAAAGAGACCCAGTACTTC.

The sample holds many counts of this clonotype. The chain employs TRBV12-5 and TRBJ2-1, with TRBD1 matching 7 bases. V gave up 0 bases and J gave up 6 bases; unmatched junction bases: 5. Germline CDR1 is LGHNT and CDR2 is FRNRAP. The CDR3 is made up of 15 amino acids. CDR3 nucleotides: TGTGCTAGTGGTTTGGTGACAGGGTCGAGCAATGAGCAGTTCTTC. Protein sequence: CASGLVTGSSNEQFF.

To note about this clonotype: A much larger clone differs by one base, so this may be a read error. This chain's CDR3 is CACSADRGEGEAFF. DNA for the CDR3: TGTGCCTGCAGTGCGGACAGGGGAGAGGGTGAAGCTTTCTTT. J is TRBJ1-1 and V is TRBV6-5; 9 nucleotides align to TRBD1. This CDR3 has 14 residues. The germline CDR1 and CDR2 sequences are MNHEY and SVGAGI.

CDR3 nucleotide sequence: TGTGCCATCAGTGATCCGGCTAGCGGGTTCTCCTACGAGCAGTACTTC. It translates to CAISDPASGFSYEQYF. The chain couples TRBV10-3 to TRBJ2-7, with 8 nucleotides matching TRBD2. From germline, CDR1 is ENHRY and CDR2 SYGVKD. The V segment lost 3 bases and the J segment 0 bases; nucleotides outside the gene matches: 7. The CDR3 covers 16 residues.

This clonotype is a singleton in its sample. This rearrangement joins TRBV11-2 to TRBJ2-7; D might be TRBD2 (5 bases). Trimming took 1 base from V and 5 from J, leaving 12 bases between them. This CDR3 spans 14 amino acids. Looked up from germline, CDR1 is SGHAT and CDR2 is FQNNGV. CDR3 loop: CASSLGGQGDEQYF. CDR3 in DNA: TGTGCCAGCAGCTTAGGCGGGCAAGGAGACGAGCAGTACTTC.

To note about this clonotype: At one end, the junction sequence differs from germline, possibly due to a read error. The rearrangement joins TRBV6-5 to TRBJ1-1; D gene ambiguous. Germline V gene lookup returns CDR1 MNHEY and CDR2 SVGAGI. This CDR3 has 13 amino acids. CDR3 in DNA: TGTGCCAGCAGTTACCGAGGGCCCACTGAAGCCTCCTTT. This codes for CASSYRGPTEASF.

This chain links TRBV19 with TRBJ2-7; 9 positions agree with TRBD1. This CDR3 spans 15 amino acids. The V and J ends lost 4 bases and 3 bases, in that order; junction bases with no gene match: 7. Germline loops: CDR1 LNHDA, CDR2 SQIVND (reference sequence). The CDR3 DNA reads TGTGCCAGTAGTACCACCGGGACAGGGCGCTACGAGCAGTACTTC. Amino acids: CASSTTGTGRYEQYF.

The chain couples TRBV7-3 to TRBJ2-1; 8 bases match TRBD2. Losses at the gene ends were 5 bases for V and 4 bases for J; bases not matched to a gene: 7. The CDR3 runs 15 residues. Germline V lookup: CDR1 SGHTA, CDR2 FQGTGA. The CDR3 DNA follows: TGTGCCAGCAGCCAAAGACTAGCGAAGTACAATGAGCAGTTCTTC. Residues: CASSQRLAKYNEQFF.